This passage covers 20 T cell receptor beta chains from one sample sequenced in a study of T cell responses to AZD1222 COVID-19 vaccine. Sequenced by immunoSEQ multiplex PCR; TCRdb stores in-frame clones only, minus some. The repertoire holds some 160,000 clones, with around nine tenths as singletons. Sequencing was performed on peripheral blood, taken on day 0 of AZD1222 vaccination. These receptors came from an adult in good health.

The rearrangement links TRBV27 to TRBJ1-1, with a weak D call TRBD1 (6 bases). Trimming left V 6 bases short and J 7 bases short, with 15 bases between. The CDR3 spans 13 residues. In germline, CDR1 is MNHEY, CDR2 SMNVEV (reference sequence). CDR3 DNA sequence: TGTGCCAGCAGGCTAGGGGGGGGATTTGAAGCTTTCTTT. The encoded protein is CASRLGGGFEAFF.

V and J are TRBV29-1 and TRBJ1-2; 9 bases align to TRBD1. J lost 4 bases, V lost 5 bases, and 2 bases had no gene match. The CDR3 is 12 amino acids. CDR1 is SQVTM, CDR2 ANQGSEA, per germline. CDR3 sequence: CSVSDRGYGYTF. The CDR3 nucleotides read TGCAGCGTTTCGGACAGGGGCTATGGCTACACCTTC.

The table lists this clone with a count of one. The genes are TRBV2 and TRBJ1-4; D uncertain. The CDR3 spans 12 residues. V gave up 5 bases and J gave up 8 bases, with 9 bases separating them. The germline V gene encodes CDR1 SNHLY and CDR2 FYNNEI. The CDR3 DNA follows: TGTGCCAGCAGTCCTCTCAGGGAAAAACTGTTTTTT. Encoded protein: CASSPLREKLFF.

Written as DNA, the CDR3 is TGTGCCAGCACTCTCCTAGCGGCTGGGGGGGTTAATGAGCAGTTCTTC. Protein product: CASTLLAAGGVNEQFF. This chain links TRBV27 with TRBJ2-1, with 7 positions matching TRBD2. Per the germline V gene, CDR1 is MNHEY and CDR2 is SMNVEV (reference sequence). V lost 7 bases, J lost 7 bases, and 16 bases stayed unmatched. The CDR3 is made up of 16 amino acids.

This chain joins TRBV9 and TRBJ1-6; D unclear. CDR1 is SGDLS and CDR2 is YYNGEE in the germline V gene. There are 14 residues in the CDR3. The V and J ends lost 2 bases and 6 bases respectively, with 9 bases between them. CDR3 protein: CASSVEDANSPLHF. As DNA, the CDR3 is TGTGCCAGCAGCGTCGAAGACGCTAATTCACCCCTCCACTTT.

CDR3 sequence reads: CASSFGLAGFTDTQYF. CDR3 DNA sequence: TGTGCCAGCAGCTTTGGACTAGCGGGATTCACAGATACGCAGTATTTT. The V call is TRBV5-6, the J call TRBJ2-3, with 12 bases matching TRBD2. The junction had 3 bases not matched to a gene; V was cut back by 2 bases and J by 2 bases. The CDR3 contains 16 residues. CDR1 and CDR2 from the germline V gene are SGHDT and YYEEEE.

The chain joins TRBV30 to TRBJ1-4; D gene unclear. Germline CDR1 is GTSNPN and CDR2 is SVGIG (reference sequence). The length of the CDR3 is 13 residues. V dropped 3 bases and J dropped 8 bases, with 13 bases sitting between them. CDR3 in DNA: TGTGCCTGGAGCCCAACTGTAAAGGAAAAACTGTTTTTT. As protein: CAWSPTVKEKLFF.

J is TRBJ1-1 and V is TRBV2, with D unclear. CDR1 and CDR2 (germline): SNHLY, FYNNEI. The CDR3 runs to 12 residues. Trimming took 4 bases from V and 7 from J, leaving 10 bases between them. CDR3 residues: CASSARWVEAFF. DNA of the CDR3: TGTGCCAGCAGTGCGAGATGGGTTGAAGCTTTCTTT.

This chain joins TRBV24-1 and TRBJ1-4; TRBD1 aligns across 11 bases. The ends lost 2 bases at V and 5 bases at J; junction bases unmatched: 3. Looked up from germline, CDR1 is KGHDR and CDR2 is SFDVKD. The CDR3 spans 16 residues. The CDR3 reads CATSDSGQGANEKLFF. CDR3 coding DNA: TGTGCCACCAGTGATTCAGGACAGGGGGCGAATGAAAAACTGTTTTTT.

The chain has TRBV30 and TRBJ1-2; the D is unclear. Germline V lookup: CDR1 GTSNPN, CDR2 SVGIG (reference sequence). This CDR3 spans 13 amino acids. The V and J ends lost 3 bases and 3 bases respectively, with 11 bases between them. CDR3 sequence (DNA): TGTGCCTGGAGAGGAGGGTTGGACTATGGCTACACCTTC. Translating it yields CAWRGGLDYGYTF.

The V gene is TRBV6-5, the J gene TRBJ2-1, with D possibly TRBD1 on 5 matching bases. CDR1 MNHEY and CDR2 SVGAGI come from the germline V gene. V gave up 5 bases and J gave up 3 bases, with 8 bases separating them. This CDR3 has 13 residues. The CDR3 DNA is TGTGCCAGCAGTCTTAGGGGCTACAATGAGCAGTTCTTC. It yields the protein CASSLRGYNEQFF.

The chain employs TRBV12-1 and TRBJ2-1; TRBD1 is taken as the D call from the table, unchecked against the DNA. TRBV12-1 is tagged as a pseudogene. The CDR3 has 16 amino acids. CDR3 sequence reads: CASSFGGAQTYNEQFF. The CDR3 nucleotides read TGTGCCAGCAGCTTTGGTGGGGCGCAGACTTACAATGAGCAGTTCTTC.

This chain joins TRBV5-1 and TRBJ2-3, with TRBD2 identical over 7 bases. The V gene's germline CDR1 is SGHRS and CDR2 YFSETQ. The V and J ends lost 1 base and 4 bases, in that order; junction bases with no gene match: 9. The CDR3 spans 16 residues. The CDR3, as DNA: TGCGCCAGCAGCTTGAAGCCTAGCGGAACCCCAGATACGCAGTATTTT. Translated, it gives CASSLKPSGTPDTQYF.

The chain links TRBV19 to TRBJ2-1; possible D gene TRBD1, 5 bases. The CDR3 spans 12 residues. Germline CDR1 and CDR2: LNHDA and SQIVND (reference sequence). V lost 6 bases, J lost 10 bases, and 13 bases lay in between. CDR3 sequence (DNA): TGTGCCAGTAGATGTCAGGGTTGCGAGCAGTTCTTC. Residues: CASRCQGCEQFF.

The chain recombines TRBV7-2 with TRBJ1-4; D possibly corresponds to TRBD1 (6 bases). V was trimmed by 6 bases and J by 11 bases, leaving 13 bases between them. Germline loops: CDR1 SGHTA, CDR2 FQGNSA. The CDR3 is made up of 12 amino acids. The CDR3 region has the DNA TGTGCCAGCAGTTCCAGAGGGGGGAAACTGTTTTTT. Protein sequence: CASSSRGGKLFF.

The CDR3 is CASSWGSPRLNEKLFF. For the CDR3, the DNA is TGTGCCAGCAGTTGGGGCAGTCCCCGTTTGAATGAAAAACTGTTTTTT. This sequence joins TRBV27 and TRBJ1-4; D might be TRBD1 (5 bases). The V end was cut by 4 bases, the J end by 5 bases, with 17 bases between. The CDR3 covers 16 residues. Germline assignment: CDR1 MNHEY and CDR2 SMNVEV (reference sequence).

The CDR3 DNA follows: TGTGCCTGGAGTGTTCTGGCAGACGTTGGCAATCAGCCCCAGCATTTT. This gives the protein CAWSVLADVGNQPQHF. The rearrangement uses TRBV30 and TRBJ1-5; D ambiguous. The CDR3 length is 16 residues. Germline assignment: CDR1 GTSNPN and CDR2 SVGIG (reference sequence). The V end lost 0 bases, the J end lost 2 bases, and 14 bases lay between the germline ends.

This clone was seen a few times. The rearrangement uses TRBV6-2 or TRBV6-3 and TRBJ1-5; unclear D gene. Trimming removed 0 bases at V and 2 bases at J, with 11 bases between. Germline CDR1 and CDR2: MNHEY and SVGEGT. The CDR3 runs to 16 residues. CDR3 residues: CASSYSSSVGNQPQHF. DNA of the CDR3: TGTGCCAGCAGTTACTCTTCCTCGGTCGGCAATCAGCCCCAGCATTTT.

The CDR3 loop is CASSLGRNYGYTF. CDR3 DNA sequence: TGTGCCAGCAGCTTAGGCCGGAACTATGGCTACACCTTC. This chain uses TRBV7-9 with TRBJ1-2; D is unclear. The length of the CDR3 is 13 residues. Germline CDR1 reads SEHNR; CDR2 reads FQNEAQ (reference sequence). V was clipped by 1 base and J by 2 bases, with 5 bases between them.

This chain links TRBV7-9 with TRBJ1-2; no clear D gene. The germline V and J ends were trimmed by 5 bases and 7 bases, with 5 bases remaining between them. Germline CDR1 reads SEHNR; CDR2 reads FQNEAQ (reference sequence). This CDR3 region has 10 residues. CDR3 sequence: CASSPFGYTF. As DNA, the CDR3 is TGTGCCAGCAGCCCGTTTGGCTACACCTTC.